What follows are 14 T cell receptor beta chains derived from one specimen sequenced in a study of control samples from healthy donors and cancer patients. Repertoires were generated with immunoSEQ multiplex PCR, while TCRdb's copy carries only in-frame clones and drops some. The table includes 150,000 or so clones, roughly 92% detected once. The sequenced sample was blood. The receptor set was obtained from a woman in her thirties in good health.

The chain carries TRBV28 and TRBJ1-4; D is undetermined. V dropped 6 bases and J dropped 0 bases, with 11 bases sitting between them. The CDR3 runs to 15 residues. Germline CDR1 reads MDHEN; CDR2 reads SYDVKM. The DNA of the CDR3 is TGTGCCAGCAGCTCCCCCGATGCAACTAATGAAAAACTGTTTTTT. Its translation: CASSSPDATNEKLFF.

The chain uses TRBV28 and TRBJ1-1; D is unresolved. The CDR3 covers 15 residues. Trimming took 5 bases from V and 0 from J, leaving 13 bases between them. Germline lookup yields CDR1 MDHEN and CDR2 SYDVKM. The CDR3 here is CASSTARSMNTEAFF. CDR3 sequence (DNA): TGTGCCAGCAGTACCGCCAGGAGCATGAACACTGAAGCTTTCTTT.

The rearrangement joins TRBV10-1 to TRBJ2-2, with TRBD1 matching over 9 bases. This CDR3 has 17 amino acids. The germline CDR1 and CDR2 sequences are WNHNN and SYGVQD (reference sequence). Trimming took 0 bases from V and 5 from J; bases not matched to a gene: 7. In nucleotides, the CDR3 is TGCGCCAGCAGTGAGTCGATTACAGGGGGCAAGACCGGGGAGCTGTTTTTT. It yields the protein CASSESITGGKTGELFF.

This clone was seen once. The rearrangement uses TRBV6-2 or TRBV6-3 and TRBJ2-3; 8 bases are a match to TRBD2. There are 14 residues in the CDR3. V lost 5 bases and J lost 15; bases outside the gene matches: 16. Germline V lookup: CDR1 MNHEY, CDR2 SVGEGT. CDR3 nucleotides: TGTGCCAGCAGTCAGGCGCTTTCGGGAGGGGAAGGATATTTT. This codes for CASSQALSGGEGYF.

The CDR3, as DNA: TGTGCCAGCAGCCCAGGGACGGATGGGGCCAACGTCCTGACTTTC. This translates into CASSPGTDGANVLTF. The gene calls are TRBV3-1 (or the pseudogene TRBV3-2) and TRBJ2-6; possibly TRBD1 or TRBD2 for D (5 bases each). CDR3 length: 15 amino acids. V was trimmed by 4 bases and J by 3 bases, leaving 10 bases between them. The germline V gene encodes CDR1 LGHDT and CDR2 YNNKEL (reference sequence).

V gene TRBV19 combines with J gene TRBJ2-1, with D possibly TRBD2 on 6 matching bases. The V gene lost 3 bases and the J gene lost 8 bases, with 14 bases spanning the gap. Germline V gene lookup returns CDR1 LNHDA and CDR2 SQIVND (reference sequence). The CDR3 has 14 amino acids. This CDR3 reads CASSILGGIDEQFF. Here the CDR3 DNA reads TGTGCCAGTAGTATCTTGGGCGGGATAGATGAGCAGTTCTTC. Supplemented by reference TRBV19 and TRBJ2-1, the full variable domain reads DGGITQSPKYLFRKEGQNVTLSCEQNLNHDAMYWYRQDPGQGLRLIYYSQIVNDFQKGDIAEGYSVSREKKESFPLTVTSAQKNPTAFYLCASSILGGIDEQFFGPGTRLTVL.

The chain is built from TRBV10-3 and TRBJ1-3; no clear D. The CDR3 covers 12 residues. V was cut by 4 bases and J by 6 bases, with 7 bases left in between. From germline, CDR1 is ENHRY and CDR2 SYGVKD. The CDR3 nucleotides read TGTGCCATCAGTGTTCGGACAAACACCATATATTTT. This codes for CAISVRTNTIYF.

The chain employs TRBV19 and TRBJ2-1, with D possibly matching TRBD1 (6 bases). V gave up 3 bases and J gave up 9 bases, with 12 bases separating them. The CDR3 runs to 13 residues. Germline assignment: CDR1 LNHDA and CDR2 SQIVND (reference sequence). CDR3 DNA: TGTGCCAGTAGTATGACAGGTCTGGTTGAGCAGTTCTTC. As protein: CASSMTGLVEQFF.

The V call is TRBV15, the J call TRBJ2-7, with 7 bases identical to TRBD1. Germline CDR1 is LNHNV and CDR2 is YYDKDF (reference sequence). Trimming took 4 bases from V and 6 from J; bases not matched to a gene: 6. This CDR3 contains 13 residues. The CDR3 DNA follows: TGTGCCACCAGCACGAGGACAGGATCCGAGCAGTACTTC. Translation gives CATSTRTGSEQYF.

The chain has TRBV27 and TRBJ2-5, with 12 bases matching TRBD2. V gave up 8 bases and J gave up 5 bases; unmatched junction bases: 6. The CDR3 spans 14 residues. Looked up from germline, CDR1 is MNHEY and CDR2 is SMNVEV (reference sequence). The chain's CDR3 is CASRLAGVGETQYF. The CDR3 DNA is TGTGCCAGCCGACTAGCGGGAGTAGGGGAGACCCAGTACTTC.

The rearrangement links TRBV19 to TRBJ2-3; 9 bases align to TRBD1. The V and J ends lost 5 bases and 6 bases, in that order; junction bases with no gene match: 9. Germline CDR1 is LNHDA and CDR2 is SQIVND (reference sequence). The length of the CDR3 is 15 residues. CDR3 in DNA: TGTGCCAGTAGTTTCGGACAGGGGCCACTGGATACGCAGTATTTT. It codes for CASSFGQGPLDTQYF.

The chain recombines TRBV9 with TRBJ2-7; 11 nucleotides align to TRBD2. Trimming removed 0 bases from V and 4 bases from J; junction bases left unmatched: 3. This CDR3 region has 15 residues. Germline V lookup: CDR1 SGDLS, CDR2 YYNGEE. The CDR3 sequence is CASSVEGLADYEQYF. The CDR3 DNA is TGTGCCAGCAGCGTAGAGGGACTAGCGGATTACGAGCAGTACTTC.

This rearrangement joins TRBV6-6 to TRBJ2-1; D is unresolved. The V gene lost 0 bases and the J gene lost 0 bases, with 9 bases spanning the gap. Germline V gene sequence: CDR1 MNHNY, CDR2 SVGAGI (reference sequence). The CDR3 length is 16 residues. Here the CDR3 DNA reads TGTGCCAGCAGTTACTCGATGCAGGCCTCCTACAATGAGCAGTTCTTC. Its protein product is CASSYSMQASYNEQFF.

V and J are TRBV12-1 and TRBJ2-7; the tabulated D call, TRBD2, remains unverified against the DNA. TRBV12-1 is listed as a pseudogene. The CDR3 is made up of 14 amino acids. CDR3 in DNA: TGTGCCAGCAGCAAACGGACTAGCGGGTACGAGCAGTACTTC. This gives the protein CASSKRTSGYEQYF.